The clone carrying this T cell receptor beta chain has only a few counts. Unique molecular identifiers were incorporated during preparation of the TCRbeta library. TCRdb reprocessed the PCR reads via MiXCR and lists one record per CDR3 protein. The data contain about 980,000 distinct CDR3 sequences, under 30% of them singletons. The sample originates from a study of T-cell reconstitution after alpha-beta-depleted transplantation in children. CDR1 and CDR2 from the germline V gene are MNHEY and SVGEGT. This CDR3 spans 15 amino acids. V was trimmed by 2 bases and J by 3 bases, leaving 14 bases between them.

The sequence came from a boy under three years old who had a stem cell transplant for SCID, so the T cells may come from the graft donor. The sample in question was PBMCs, mostly from graft donor cells, obtained 360 days after TCRalphabeta/CD19-depleted stem cell transplant. The rearrangement links TRBV6-2 or TRBV6-3 to TRBJ2-7; tentative D call: TRBD1 (7 bases). The CDR3 DNA is TGTGCCAGCAGTTACGGCGGGACAGCTATCTACGAGCAGTACTTC. Its protein is CASSYGGTAIYEQYF.